This section outlines one T cell receptor (beta chain) sequence together with its context. Clones were read by immunoSEQ multiplex PCR, and TCRdb kept only the in-frame ones, dropping some. The profile shows 550,000 to 800,000 clones, 70% to 90% of them singletons. These data come from a study of shared T cell receptors in the human thymus. V was shortened by 6 bases and J by 6 bases, with 11 bases between the two germline ends. The CDR3 covers 11 residues. The germline gives CDR1 DFQATT, CDR2 SNEGSKA (reference sequence). The same sample was also studied in work on human thymus T cells. That paper states: The sample donors, healthy Finnish infants, were having corrective surgery for congenital heart defects. Resections from corrective heart surgery supplied the thymus tissue. Thymic and blood repertoires showed apparently biased V and J gene usage. Related research examined unrelated individuals and reported that their thymic repertoires overlapped highly.

The V gene is TRBV20-1, the J gene TRBJ1-1; no reliable D call. Sequencing was performed on thymocytes. This receptor was taken from a girl under two years old with a congenital heart defect. CDR3 sequence (DNA): TGCAGTGCATGCGGTAAGGCTGAAGCTTTCTTT. Its protein product is CSACGKAEAFF.